These 2 T cell receptor beta chains came from one sample sequenced in a study of tumor-infiltrating lymphocytes in primary liver carcinoma. From 20-30 mg of unsorted bulk tissue, DNA and RNA were co-extracted together. With a constant-region primer, TCR beta cDNA was made from roughly 500 ng of total RNA. The TCR beta library was amplified through three nested multiplex PCR rounds in a modified ARM-PCR procedure. Amplification in the first two PCR rounds was performed using TRBV1-TRBV30 forward primers and a C-beta reverse primer for 9 to 11 cycles each. TCRdb reanalysed the multiplex PCR reads using MiXCR and keeps one entry per CDR3 protein. This sample has approximately 110,000 distinct CDR3 sequences; 65% occur once, and the top ten carry about a tenth. Sequenced material: liver tumor tissue from sampling region 1. Subset meaning: tumor region T1, superior pole. These receptors all come from a woman aged 55-70 years with primary liver carcinoma and hepatitis B virus infection.

This clonotype came up many times. The chain recombines TRBV10-2 with TRBJ2-7; 7 nucleotides match TRBD2. The CDR3 consists of 13 residues. J lost 4 bases, V lost 5 bases, and 5 bases had no gene match. CDR1 and CDR2 (germline): WSHSY, SAAADI. The CDR3 DNA reads TGCGCCAGCAGTAGCGGGGAACGTTACGAGCAGTACTTC. Its translation is CASSSGERYEQYF.

For this clonotype: Just one base apart from a much larger clone, this may be a read error. The chain couples TRBV29-1 to TRBJ2-3; TRBD1 aligns across 10 bases. The CDR3 contains 15 residues. Germline CDR1 is SQVTM and CDR2 is ANQGSEA. The CDR3 protein is CNVGGQGRSTDTQYF. The CDR3 DNA sequence: TGCAACGTTGGGGGACAGGGGAGGAGCACAGATACGCAGTATTTT.